A single sample gave rise to the 15 T cell receptor beta chains below, sequenced in a study of chemoradiotherapy in HPV16-positive cancers. The data were produced by immunoSEQ multiplex PCR, yet TCRdb's version contains in-frame clones alone and is incomplete. This repertoire shows 30,000 to 40,000 clones, approximately 92% found once; its top ten account for approximately 3.6%. This specimen was blood, taken from a patient who underwent chemoradiotherapy. These receptors came from a human donor with HPV-associated anogenital cancer.

The chain has TRBV5-1 and TRBJ2-2, with D possibly matching TRBD1 (6 bases). The CDR3 is made up of 16 amino acids. The V and J ends lost 4 bases and 2 bases respectively, with 15 bases between them. Germline CDR1 SGHRS, CDR2 YFSETQ. The DNA of the CDR3 is TGCGCCAGCAGCCTTCCTCGGACAGCCAACACCGGGGAGCTGTTTTTT. This translates into CASSLPRTANTGELFF. The full variable domain, with the rest looked up from reference TRBV5-1 and TRBJ2-2, is KAGVTQTPRYLIKTRGQQVTLSCSPISGHRSVSWYQQTPGQGLQFLFEYFSETQRNKGNFPGRFSGRQFSNSRSEMNVSTLELGDSALYLCASSLPRTANTGELFFGEGSRLTVL.

The chain uses TRBV18 and TRBJ2-6, with 9 positions matching TRBD2. Germline V lookup: CDR1 KGHSH, CDR2 LQKENI. V was clipped by 3 bases and J by 4 bases; unmatched bases: 25. CDR3 size: 23 residues. CDR3 protein: CASSPLLRGRGRTYSSGANVLTF. The DNA of the CDR3 is TGTGCCAGCTCACCTCTACTACGCGGGAGGGGCAGGACTTACTCCTCCGGGGCCAACGTCCTGACTTTC. The full variable domain, completed using reference TRBV18 and TRBJ2-6, is NAGVMQNPRHLVRRRGQEARLRCSPMKGHSHVYWYRQLPEEGLKFMVYLQKENIIDESGMPKERFSAEFPKEGPSILRIQQVVRGDSAAYFCASSPLLRGRGRTYSSGANVLTFGAGSRLTVL.

The chain uses TRBV7-8 and TRBJ1-1; TRBD1 is a possible D gene (6 bases). Looked up from germline, CDR1 is SGHVS and CDR2 is FQNEAQ. CDR3 length: 15 amino acids. Trimming removed 3 bases at V and 0 bases at J, with 11 bases between. The CDR3 reads CASSLQTGMNTEAFF. The CDR3 region has the DNA TGTGCCAGCAGCTTGCAAACAGGGATGAACACTGAAGCTTTCTTT.

The chain has TRBV4-2 and TRBJ1-1, with 8 bases matching TRBD1. Germline V CDR1 and CDR2: LGHNA, YNFKEQ. V lost 1 base and J lost 5; bases outside the gene matches: 3. CDR3 length: 14 amino acids. CDR3 region: CASSQGTGRTEAFF. For the CDR3, the DNA is TGTGCCAGCAGCCAAGGGACAGGGAGAACTGAAGCTTTCTTT.

The chain employs TRBV5-5 and TRBJ2-3, with 11 nucleotides matching TRBD1. Losses at the gene ends were 1 base for V and 6 bases for J; bases not matched to a gene: 1. CDR1 SGHKS and CDR2 YYEKEE come from the germline V gene (reference sequence). CDR3 length equals 14 residues. Written as DNA, the CDR3 is TGTGCCAGCAGCTTGAGGGACAGGGGGGATACGCAGTATTTT. It translates to CASSLRDRGDTQYF.

This clone was found once. The CDR3 reads CASSFFHPSDVSYNEQFF. The DNA of the CDR3 is TGTGCCAGCAGCTTCTTCCACCCTTCGGACGTCTCCTACAATGAGCAGTTCTTC. The genes are TRBV5-4 and TRBJ2-1; no firm D call. The CDR3 runs to 18 residues. The V gene's germline CDR1 is SGHNT and CDR2 YYREEE (reference sequence). The V gene lost 2 bases and the J gene lost 0 bases, with 18 bases spanning the gap.

The chain recombines TRBV19 with TRBJ1-2; the D is unclear. V was trimmed by 0 bases and J by 8 bases, leaving 10 bases between them. The CDR3 contains 13 residues. Germline V lookup: CDR1 LNHDA, CDR2 SQIVND (reference sequence). For the CDR3, the DNA is TGTGCCAGTAGTATAGATCTTGCGGGGGGCTACACCTTC. Its protein product is CASSIDLAGGYTF. Based on the CDR3 plus reference TRBV19 and TRBJ1-2, the full variable domain is DGGITQSPKYLFRKEGQNVTLSCEQNLNHDAMYWYRQDPGQGLRLIYYSQIVNDFQKGDIAEGYSVSREKKESFPLTVTSAQKNPTAFYLCASSIDLAGGYTFGSGTRLTVV.

The chain couples TRBV7-3 to TRBJ2-7, with TRBD1 matching over 7 bases. With 5 bases clipped from V and 3 bases from J, the junction kept 10 bases outside the gene matches. CDR1 and CDR2 (germline): SGHTA, FQGTGA. This CDR3 has 15 residues. CDR3 in DNA: TGTGCCAGCAGCCTAGGGACAGTTAATGACTACGAGCAGTACTTC. Its protein is CASSLGTVNDYEQYF.

V is TRBV5-1 and J is TRBJ2-7, with a tentative D call TRBD1 (6 bases). The V end lost 4 bases, the J end lost 2 bases, and 13 bases lay between the germline ends. Germline V gene data show CDR1 as SGHRS and CDR2 as YFSETQ. The length of the CDR3 is 14 residues. The CDR3 nucleotides read TGCGCCAGCAGCCTCCGGGACACAGCCTACGAGCAGTACTTC. This encodes CASSLRDTAYEQYF.

The V and J genes are TRBV19 and TRBJ1-5; TRBD1 is a possible D gene (5 bases). V was cut by 0 bases and J by 0 bases, with 12 bases left in between. CDR1 and CDR2 (germline): LNHDA, SQIVND (reference sequence). The CDR3 spans 17 residues. For the CDR3, the DNA is TGTGCCAGTAGTATAGATGGGGCGGTATATAGCAATCAGCCCCAGCATTTT. Its protein product is CASSIDGAVYSNQPQHF.

The J gene is TRBJ1-1, the V gene TRBV5-1, with D perhaps matching TRBD1 (5 bases). The CDR3 spans 15 residues. Germline V CDR1 and CDR2: SGHRS, YFSETQ. V was pared by 4 bases and J by 1 base, with 14 bases between. Written as DNA, the CDR3 is TGCGCCAGCAGCCCACTGCTTACAGGGAACACTGAAGCTTTCTTT. This encodes CASSPLLTGNTEAFF.

The V and J genes are TRBV19 and TRBJ2-1, with 11 bases fitting TRBD2. From germline, CDR1 is LNHDA and CDR2 SQIVND (reference sequence). V lost 7 bases, J lost 6 bases, and 8 bases stayed unmatched. CDR3 length: 15 amino acids. Here the CDR3 DNA reads TGTGCCAGTACCACACTAGCGGGGGTTTCCAATGAGCAGTTCTTC. It is translated as CASTTLAGVSNEQFF.

This rearrangement joins TRBV9 to TRBJ1-3; the D is unclear. In germline, CDR1 is SGDLS, CDR2 YYNGEE. The CDR3 covers 16 residues. V lost 3 bases and J 2 bases, leaving 15 bases between the germline ends. The CDR3 loop reads CASSAMGMPAGNTIYF. The CDR3 DNA is TGTGCCAGCAGCGCGATGGGTATGCCAGCTGGAAACACCATATATTTT. The entire variable domain, with the rest obtained from reference TRBV9 and TRBJ1-3, is as follows: DSGVTQTPKHLITATGQRVTLRCSPRSGDLSVYWYQQSLDQGLQFLIQYYNGEERAKGNILERFSAQQFPDLHSELNLSSLELGDSALYFCASSAMGMPAGNTIYFGEGSWLTVV.

J is TRBJ2-5 and V is TRBV5-8; perhaps TRBD1 as D (5 bases). Trimming took 4 bases from V and 4 from J, leaving 11 bases between them. The V gene's germline CDR1 is SGHTS and CDR2 YDEGEE. This CDR3 is 13 amino acids long. As DNA, the CDR3 is TGTGCCAGCAGCACCGGACAAGGAGAGACCCAGTACTTC. Translating gives CASSTGQGETQYF.

The chain has TRBV27 and TRBJ1-1; D unclear. The CDR3 is 15 amino acids. Germline CDR1 MNHEY, CDR2 SMNVEV (reference sequence). Trimming pared 4 bases from V and 3 bases from J, leaving 15 bases between. In DNA, the CDR3 is TGTGCCAGCAGTTGGATAGGCAACGTGGACACTGAAGCTTTCTTT. Amino acid sequence: CASSWIGNVDTEAFF.